This T cell receptor (beta chain) was retrieved from a study of shared clonotypes between healthy human individuals. Germline CDR1 and CDR2: SGHVS and FNYEAQ. The CDR3 loop spans 16 amino acids. After removal of 4 bases from V and 5 bases from J, the junction contained 9 bases not matched to a gene. Deep-level assay runs were performed. Only in-frame clones appear in the TCRdb table, and some are missing; sequencing was by immunoSEQ multiplex PCR. The sample has about 1.5 million clones, 95% to 99% seen once. The sequence derives from a man under 40 in good health. The rearrangement joins TRBV7-6 to TRBJ2-1; 9 positions agree with TRBD2. Input material: naive CD4+ T cells sorted from blood. Subset in this sample: CD45RA+ positively selected. CDR3 bases: TGTGCCAGCAGCTCCCCTGGCGGGAGGGCCGACAATGAGCAGTTCTTC. Protein sequence: CASSSPGGRADNEQFF.